These 7 T cell receptor beta chains were sequenced from one sample in a study of cytomegalovirus exposure and HLA in healthy donors. Primers for the PCR totalled 60 Vbeta and 13 Jbeta. The assay was immunoSEQ multiplex PCR, and TCRdb's table has in-frame clones only and misses some. The repertoire has 95,000 to 150,000 clones, 65% to 85% of them found once; the top ten carry over 0.2%. The sample was PBMCs. These receptor sequences come from a man aged 50 to 60 in good health and CMV-seronegative.

This chain's CDR3 is CASRTGTGSSGYTF. CDR3 in DNA: TGTGCCAGCAGGACCGGGACAGGGAGCTCTGGCTACACCTTC. The chain employs TRBV2 and TRBJ1-2; TRBD1 matches 9 bases. Germline assignment: CDR1 SNHLY and CDR2 FYNNEI. The CDR3 loop spans 14 amino acids. V trimming: 6 bases; J trimming: 7 bases; junction bases outside the gene matches: 9.

The chain joins TRBV4-2 to TRBJ2-1, with D perhaps matching TRBD1 (6 bases). CDR3 length equals 17 residues. Between the trimmed V and J ends, which lost 4 bases and 1 base, there was a span of 17 bases. Germline loops: CDR1 LGHNA, CDR2 YNFKEQ. In nucleotides, the CDR3 is TGTGCCAGCAGCCCCTCCCGGCAGGGGTCATCCTACAATGAGCAGTTCTTC. Its translation: CASSPSRQGSSYNEQFF.

This clone was detected once. V is TRBV4-1 and J is TRBJ1-1; TRBD1 might be the D (5 bases). Germline values: CDR1 MGHRA, CDR2 YSYEKL. CDR3 size: 14 residues. V lost 6 bases and J 4 bases, leaving 15 bases between the germline ends. The CDR3 is CASRPWGGGTEAFF. CDR3 nucleotide sequence: TGCGCCAGCAGACCTTGGGGGGGAGGCACTGAAGCTTTCTTT.

In DNA form, the CDR3 reads TGTGCCAGCAGCGTAGAAGGTGGTGACTCCACCGGGGAGCTGTTTTTT. Translating it yields CASSVEGGDSTGELFF. V usage is TRBV9 and J usage is TRBJ2-2; D gene ambiguous. Germline-derived CDR1 and CDR2 are SGDLS and YYNGEE. Between the trimmed V and J ends, which lost 0 bases and 4 bases, there was a span of 13 bases. CDR3 length equals 16 residues.

This chain links TRBV6-5 with TRBJ1-4; 9 bases map to TRBD1. Per germline, CDR1 MNHEY and CDR2 SVGAGI. There are 15 residues in the CDR3. Trimming took 0 bases from V and 8 from J; bases not matched to a gene: 4. The CDR3 DNA reads as TGTGCCAGCAGTTACTCACGGACAGGGGAAGAAAAACTGTTTTTT. This gives the protein CASSYSRTGEEKLFF.

The gene calls are TRBV13 and TRBJ2-3; 13 nucleotides line up with TRBD2. CDR1 and CDR2 from the germline V gene are PRHDT and FYEKMQ (reference sequence). The CDR3 length is 16 residues. J lost 4 bases, V lost 4 bases, and 5 bases had no gene match. CDR3 nucleotide sequence: TGTGCCAGCAGCTCCGGACTAGCGGGGGACCCAGATACGCAGTATTTT. Translating gives CASSSGLAGDPDTQYF.

The gene calls are TRBV28 and TRBJ1-2, with 12 bases aligning to TRBD1. J gave up 8 bases and V 1 base, and 8 bases lay outside the gene matches. This CDR3 has 16 residues. The germline V gene encodes CDR1 MDHEN and CDR2 SYDVKM. The chain's CDR3 is CASSLLPGQGAGGYTF. The CDR3 bases are TGTGCCAGCAGTTTATTACCGGGACAGGGGGCCGGAGGCTACACCTTC.